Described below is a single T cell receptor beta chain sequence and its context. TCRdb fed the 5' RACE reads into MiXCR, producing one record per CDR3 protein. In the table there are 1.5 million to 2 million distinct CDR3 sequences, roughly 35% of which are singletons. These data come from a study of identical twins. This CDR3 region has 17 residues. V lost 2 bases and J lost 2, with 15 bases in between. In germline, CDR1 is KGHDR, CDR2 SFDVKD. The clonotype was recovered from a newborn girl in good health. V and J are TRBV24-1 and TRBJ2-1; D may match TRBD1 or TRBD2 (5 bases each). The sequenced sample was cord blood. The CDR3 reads CATSDWDPGTPYNEQFF. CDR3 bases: TGTGCCACCAGTGATTGGGACCCAGGGACCCCCTACAATGAGCAGTTCTTC.